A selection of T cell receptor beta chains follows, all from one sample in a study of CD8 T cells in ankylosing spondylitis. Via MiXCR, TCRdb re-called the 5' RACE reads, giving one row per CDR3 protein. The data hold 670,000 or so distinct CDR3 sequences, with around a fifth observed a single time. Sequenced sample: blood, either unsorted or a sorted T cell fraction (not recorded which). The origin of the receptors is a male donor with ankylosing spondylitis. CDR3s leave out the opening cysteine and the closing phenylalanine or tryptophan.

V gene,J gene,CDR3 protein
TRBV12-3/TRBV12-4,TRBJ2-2,ASSLEASGMFAGELF
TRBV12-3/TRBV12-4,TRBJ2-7,ASSPRDSSHEQY
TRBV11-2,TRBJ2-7,ASSFYGGTTVSYEQY
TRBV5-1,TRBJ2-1,ASSQVAGELARVYNEQF
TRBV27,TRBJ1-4,ASSRLGATNEKLF
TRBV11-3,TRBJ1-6,ASSLGGQTFATLH
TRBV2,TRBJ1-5,ASSVVGTQPQH
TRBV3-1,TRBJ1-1,ASSQEVRQGII
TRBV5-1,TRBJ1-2,ASSYYRGGADGYGYT
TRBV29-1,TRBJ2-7,SVVEQGTYEQY
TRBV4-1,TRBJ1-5,ASSQDPASANQPQH
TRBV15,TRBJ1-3,ATSRDRGSGNTIY
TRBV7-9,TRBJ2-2,ASSILLAGVGTGELF